This record concerns one T cell receptor beta chain sequence. The data derive from a study of chemoradiotherapy in HPV16-positive cancers. Using immunoSEQ multiplex PCR, the repertoire was profiled, and TCRdb retains in-frame clones only, with some absent. The sample consists of about 7,000 clones, roughly nine tenths of them appearing once. Trimming removed 11 bases from V and 7 bases from J; junction bases left unmatched: 10. Germline CDR1 is MNHNS and CDR2 is SASEGT. CDR3 length equals 12 residues. The sequence was collected from a human donor with HPV-associated anogenital cancer. The rearrangement joins TRBV6-1 to TRBJ1-2; 7 nucleotides agree with TRBD1. This specimen was collected from a patient who underwent chemoradiotherapy. CDR3 protein: CAGSSGQSGYTF. CDR3 in DNA: TGTGCCGGGTCGTCGGGACAGTCTGGCTACACCTTC.